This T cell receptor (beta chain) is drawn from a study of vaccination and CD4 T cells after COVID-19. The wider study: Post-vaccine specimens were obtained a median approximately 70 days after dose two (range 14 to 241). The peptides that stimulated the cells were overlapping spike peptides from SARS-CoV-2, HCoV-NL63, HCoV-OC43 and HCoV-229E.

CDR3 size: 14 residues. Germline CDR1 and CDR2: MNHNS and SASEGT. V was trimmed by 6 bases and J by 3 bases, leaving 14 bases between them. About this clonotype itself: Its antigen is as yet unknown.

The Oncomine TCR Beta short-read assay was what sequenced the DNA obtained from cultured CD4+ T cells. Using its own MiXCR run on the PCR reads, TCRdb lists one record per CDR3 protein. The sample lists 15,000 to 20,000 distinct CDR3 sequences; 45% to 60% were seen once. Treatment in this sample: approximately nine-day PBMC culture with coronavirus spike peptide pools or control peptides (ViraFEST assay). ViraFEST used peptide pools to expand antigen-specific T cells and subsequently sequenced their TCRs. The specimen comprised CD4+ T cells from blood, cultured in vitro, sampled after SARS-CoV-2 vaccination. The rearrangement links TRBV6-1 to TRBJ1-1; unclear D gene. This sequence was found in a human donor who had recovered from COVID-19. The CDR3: CASRRHRMDTEAFF. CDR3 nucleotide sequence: TGTGCCAGCAGGAGACATAGAATGGACACTGAAGCTTTCTTT.